One T cell receptor beta chain is described in this entry. Its target is not known. Clones were read by immunoSEQ multiplex PCR, and TCRdb kept only the in-frame ones, dropping some. Among fewer than 55,000 clones listed, approximately 64% were seen once. These data come from a study of a mutant IDH1 vaccine in newly diagnosed glioma. Across the study: First vaccine doses came 4-6 weeks after radiotherapy alone, or with temozolomide cycles. Patients arrived already treated with radiotherapy, temozolomide, or both, most having had both. Week 47 marked visit V13, whereas week 35 marked visit V12.

Time point here: week 47, end of study. Topical imiquimod was applied with each vaccine dose, which held 300 ug of mutant IDH1 20-mer peptide. Newly diagnosed WHO grade 3 or 4 IDH1-mutant, ATRX-lost astrocytomas were identified in the donors. CDR3 length: 15 residues. Looked up from germline, CDR1 is SQVTM and CDR2 is ANQGSEA. V trimming: 5 bases; J trimming: 4 bases; junction bases outside the gene matches: 13. The receptor's source is a man between 35 and 55 years old with glioma. Some clones in this sample may be carry-over from other donors' samples. The chain links TRBV29-1 to TRBJ1-2; 7 bases map to TRBD1. The sequencing used peripheral blood mononuclear cells (PBMCs), collected from a glioma patient whose treatment included an IDH1 peptide vaccine. CDR3 residues: CSVNHLAGGAYGYTF. In nucleotides, the CDR3 is TGCAGCGTTAATCACTTGGCAGGGGGAGCCTATGGCTACACCTTC.